This T cell receptor beta chain is from a study of T-cell reconstitution after alpha-beta-depleted transplantation in children. General study findings and limits: Recipient T cells and thymic progenitors that survived gave rise to the high TCRbeta diversity observed at day 60 in some patients. Several hundred expanded graft clones reportedly supplied alpha-beta T cells about two months after transplant. T-cell counts and diversity at one year post-transplant came mainly from newly produced T cells.

Comment on this clonotype: Its antigen is still unknown.

Preparation of the TCRbeta library was carried out with unique molecular identifiers. Each CDR3 protein gets one entry after TCRdb re-called the PCR reads with MiXCR. Of under 150,000 distinct CDR3 sequences detected, about 9.5% appear once; the ten largest clones hold nearly 25%. The sample consisted of PBMCs, mostly from graft donor cells, taken 180 days after TCRalphabeta/CD19-depleted stem cell transplant. The receptor's source is a girl in the first two years of life who had a stem cell transplant for combined immunodeficiency, so the T cells may come from the graft donor.

The CDR3, as DNA: TGCGCCAGCAGCCTCCGGACAGATTATAATTCACCCCTCCACTTT. It translates to CASSLRTDYNSPLHF. This chain connects TRBV5-1 to TRBJ1-6, with a weak D call TRBD1 (6 bases). The CDR3 has 15 residues. Germline-derived CDR1 and CDR2 are SGHRS and YFSETQ. Trimming stripped 4 bases from V and 4 bases from J, with 12 bases between.